Shown below are 7 T cell receptor beta chains from a single sample sequenced in a study of tumor-infiltrating lymphocytes in primary liver carcinoma. Making TCR beta cDNA involved 400 to 600 ng total RNA and a constant-region primer. Library construction for TCR beta comprised three nested multiplex PCR rounds performed with slightly modified ARM-PCR. Two initial PCR rounds of about 10 cycles each paired TRBV1-TRBV30 forward primers with a C-beta reverse primer. A single record per CDR3 protein comes from TCRdb applying MiXCR to the multiplex PCR reads. The sample has approximately 22,000 distinct CDR3 sequences, approximately 70% seen once; the top ten hold roughly 43%. The source material, roughly 18-33 mg of unsorted bulk tissue, was used to co-extract RNA and DNA. Sequencing used liver tumor tissue from sampling region 1. Regarding subset: tumor region T1, superior pole. All receptors derive from a middle-aged man with primary liver carcinoma and hepatitis B virus infection.

As to this clonotype: Germline and junction disagree at one end, which may indicate a read error. The chain employs TRBV6-5 and TRBJ2-7, with D unclear. Germline V gene sequence: CDR1 MNHEY, CDR2 SVGAGI. The CDR3 runs to 16 residues. This CDR3 is CASRPGHAASFYEQYF. As DNA, the CDR3 is TGTGCCAGCAGGCCCGGTCATGCAGCATCCTTTTACGAGCAATACTTC.

The chain links TRBV5-1 to TRBJ2-7; D not certain. The CDR3 has 14 residues. Germline assignment: CDR1 SGHRS and CDR2 YFSETQ. V shed 8 bases and J shed 0 bases, with 15 bases lying between them. CDR3 region: CASSIGPTSYEQYF. As DNA, the CDR3 is TGCGCCAGTAGCATAGGTCCAACCTCCTACGAGCAGTACTTC. Full variable domain (rest looked up from reference TRBV5-1 and TRBJ2-7): KAGVTQTPRYLIKTRGQQVTLSCSPISGHRSVSWYQQTPGQGLQFLFEYFSETQRNKGNFPGRFSGRQFSNSRSEMNVSTLELGDSALYLCASSIGPTSYEQYFGPGTRLTVT.

A word on this clonotype: One junction end disagrees with the germline gene, perhaps due to a read error. The chain employs TRBV12-3 or TRBV12-4 and TRBJ2-7; 10 bases are shared with TRBD1. The CDR3 is 15 residues long. CDR3 protein: CDSSIGTGDSYEQYF. The DNA for the CDR3 is TGTGACAGCAGTATCGGGACAGGGGACTCCTACGAGCAGTACTTC.

This clonotype was seen a handful of times. One end of the junction fails to match germline, which may point to a read error. V usage is TRBV6-5 and J usage is TRBJ2-7; 9 bases line up with TRBD2. The CDR3 loop spans 14 amino acids. Germline loops: CDR1 MNHEY, CDR2 SVGAGI. As DNA, the CDR3 is TGTGCAAGCAGTTACTCTAGCGGGGATAGCGAGCAGTACTTC. It is translated as CASSYSSGDSEQYF.

Details on this clonotype: A junction end diverges from the germline sequence, so it may reflect a read error. This chain links TRBV2 with TRBJ2-1; no clear D. In germline, CDR1 is SNHLY, CDR2 FYNNEI. The CDR3 totals 14 residues. Here the CDR3 reads CASRGRVNLNEHFF. The CDR3 region has the DNA TGTGCCAGCAGAGGTAGAGTAAATTTGAATGAGCACTTCTTC.

As to this clonotype: The junction shows a germline mismatch at one end, possibly a read error. This chain links TRBV6-6 with TRBJ2-2, with 13 bases lining up with TRBD2. Per the germline V gene, CDR1 is MNHNY and CDR2 is SVGAGI (reference sequence). The CDR3 sequence is 20 residues long. For the CDR3, the DNA is TGTCCCAGTAGTCCGCTAGTGGGACTAGCGGGGCCAACGAACACCGGGGAGCTGTTTTTT. Amino acids: CPSSPLVGLAGPTNTGELFF.

This clonotype was found many times. The chain carries TRBV4-1 and TRBJ2-1, with 8 bases lining up with TRBD2. The germline gives CDR1 MGHRA, CDR2 YSYEKL. This CDR3 contains 15 residues. J gave up 8 bases and V 5 bases, and 11 bases lay outside the gene matches. Here the CDR3 reads CASSLAGTSSDEQFF. The CDR3 DNA is TGCGCCAGCAGCTTAGCGGGGACTTCCTCCGATGAGCAGTTCTTC.